The 18 T cell receptor beta chains below all came from one sample that was sequenced in a study of beta chain features in type 1 diabetes. Study-level points and caveats: Shorter TCRB CDR3s, moderately but significantly so, were found in Type 1 diabetes patients in all four CD4+ subsets.

Their antigen targets remain unknown. Expressed TCRB transcripts were sequenced because the entire RNA isolate underwent reverse transcription. Profiled with immunoSEQ multiplex PCR; TCRdb holds only in-frame clones, not every one. The sample has about 170,000 clones, about 8% seen once. The sample was central memory CD4+ T cells from blood. These receptors originate from a woman aged 40 to 49 with type 1 diabetes.

A word on this clone: A junction boundary mismatches the germline segment, possibly from a read error. The chain recombines TRBV5-1 with TRBJ1-2; tentatively, D is TRBD1 (6 bases). This CDR3 has 12 amino acids. Germline CDR1 is SGHRS and CDR2 is YFSETQ. The CDR3 spells CASTADSYGYTF. CDR3 DNA sequence: TGTGCCAGCACCGCGGACAGCTATGGCTACACCTTC.

The V call is TRBV6-5, the J call TRBJ1-1; no clear D gene. The germline V and J ends were trimmed by 6 bases and 3 bases, with 11 bases remaining between them. Germline V gene data show CDR1 as MNHEY and CDR2 as SVGAGI. The CDR3 has 13 residues. This chain's CDR3 is CASRPLADTEAFF. The CDR3 bases are TGTGCCAGCAGGCCTCTCGCGGACACTGAAGCTTTCTTT.

In nucleotides, the CDR3 is TGCGCCAGCAGCTGGACAGTGAACACTGAAGCTTTCTTT. It specifies CASSWTVNTEAFF. The chain links TRBV5-1 to TRBJ1-1; D possibly corresponds to TRBD1 (6 bases). Germline CDR1 and CDR2: SGHRS and YFSETQ. CDR3 length: 13 amino acids. The V end was cut by 3 bases, the J end by 0 bases, with 6 bases between.

This clone was detected only a few times. The V and J genes are TRBV7-2 and TRBJ1-4; possibly TRBD1 for D (5 bases). This CDR3 region has 15 residues. Germline V gene data show CDR1 as SGHTA and CDR2 as FQGNSA. Trimming took off 2 bases at V and 5 bases at J, with 12 bases between the two ends. CDR3 in amino acids: CASSLFTGENEKLFF. CDR3 coding DNA: TGTGCCAGCAGCTTATTTACAGGCGAGAATGAAAAACTGTTTTTT.

The CDR3 DNA sequence: TGTGCCAGCAGCTCACGACAGGGGCAAGAGACCCAGTACTTC. Translated, it gives CASSSRQGQETQYF. The chain has TRBV7-2 and TRBJ2-5; 8 bases agree with TRBD1. There are 14 residues in the CDR3. V lost 4 bases, J lost 2 bases, and 3 bases stayed unmatched. The germline gives CDR1 SGHTA, CDR2 FQGNSA. Full variable domain (outside the CDR3, taken from reference TRBV7-2 and TRBJ2-5): GAGVSQSPSNKVTEKGKDVELRCDPISGHTALYWYRQSLGQGLEFLIYFQGNSAPDKSGLPSDRFSAERTGGSVSTLTIQRTQQEDSAVYLCASSSRQGQETQYFGPGTRLLVL.

V and J are TRBV28 and TRBJ2-7; 8 bases are a match to TRBD1. The junction had 9 bases not matched to a gene; V was cut back by 2 bases and J by 6 bases. CDR3 length equals 15 residues. The germline gives CDR1 MDHEN, CDR2 SYDVKM. The CDR3 region has the DNA TGTGCCAGCAGTTTACCAGAGGGACAGGCCTTCGAGCAGTACTTC. Translating it yields CASSLPEGQAFEQYF.

This clone was seen many times. The chain employs TRBV5-4 and TRBJ2-4; 8 nucleotides agree with TRBD2. This CDR3 region has 14 residues. The germline gives CDR1 SGHNT, CDR2 YYREEE (reference sequence). V gave up 4 bases and J gave up 5 bases; unmatched junction bases: 5. CDR3 region: CASSNPGGENIQYF. In DNA, the CDR3 is TGTGCCAGCAGCAATCCGGGGGGGGAAAACATTCAGTACTTC.

This clone was seen ten or more times. The chain employs TRBV5-6 and TRBJ2-1; no clear D. V shed 4 bases and J shed 5 bases, with 4 bases lying between them. The length of the CDR3 is 11 residues. Germline CDR1 SGHDT, CDR2 YYEEEE. The CDR3 loop reads CASSTNNEQFF. CDR3 DNA sequence: TGTGCCAGCAGCACAAACAATGAGCAGTTCTTC.

This clone was counted a few times. The V gene is TRBV6-6, the J gene TRBJ1-1; 9 bases align to TRBD1. The CDR3 is 14 amino acids. CDR1 is MNHNY, CDR2 SVGAGI, per germline (reference sequence). J lost 6 bases, V lost 5 bases, and 7 bases had no gene match. CDR3 sequence (DNA): TGTGCCAGCAGTGGCCGGGACAGGGCGGCTGAAGCTTTCTTT. It codes for CASSGRDRAAEAFF.

This clone was recorded a few times. The chain is built from TRBV18 and TRBJ1-2; TRBD1 might be the D (5 bases). CDR3 length: 14 amino acids. Trimming left V 4 bases short and J 2 bases short, with 11 bases between. Per the germline V gene, CDR1 is KGHSH and CDR2 is LQKENI. The CDR3 reads CASSLADKNYGYTF. The CDR3, as DNA: TGTGCCAGCTCACTGGCGGACAAGAACTATGGCTACACCTTC.

The chain combines TRBV15 with TRBJ1-1; tentatively, D is TRBD1 (5 bases). Germline lookup yields CDR1 LNHNV and CDR2 YYDKDF (reference sequence). The CDR3 sequence is 15 residues long. V shed 3 bases and J shed 2 bases, with 13 bases lying between them. The CDR3 is CATSSSLGLNTEAFF. The DNA for the CDR3 is TGTGCCACCAGCAGCTCCTTGGGGCTAAACACTGAAGCTTTCTTT.

This clone has a handful of counts. The chain uses TRBV19 and TRBJ1-1; D is perhaps TRBD1 (5 bases). The CDR3 is 13 residues long. Looked up from germline, CDR1 is LNHDA and CDR2 is SQIVND (reference sequence). V lost 8 bases and J lost 2, with 12 bases in between. The CDR3 coding sequence is TGTGCCAGTGATGGGGGGATTAACACTGAAGCTTTCTTT. Translating it yields CASDGGINTEAFF.

This clone was seen more than once but under ten times. The same CDR3 can be traced to other DNA sequences in this sample. The rearrangement uses TRBV7-2 and TRBJ1-5; TRBD1 agrees at 7 bases. This CDR3 has 13 residues. V lost 3 bases and J lost 5; bases outside the gene matches: 1. Germline V lookup: CDR1 SGHTA, CDR2 FQGNSA. The CDR3 DNA is TGTGCCAGCAGCTTGCAGGGGGATCAGCCCCAGCATTTT. Translation gives CASSLQGDQPQHF.

This sequence joins TRBV7-9 and TRBJ2-1; 12 positions match TRBD1. Trimming removed 5 bases from V and 7 bases from J; junction bases left unmatched: 6. The germline CDR1 and CDR2 sequences are SEHNR and FQNEAQ (reference sequence). The CDR3 has 15 amino acids. The CDR3 reads CASSEPGQGANEQFF. CDR3 nucleotides: TGTGCCAGCAGCGAACCGGGACAGGGGGCAAATGAGCAGTTCTTC.

The chain uses TRBV4-2 and TRBJ1-1; D perhaps matches TRBD1 (6 bases). The V gene's germline CDR1 is LGHNA and CDR2 YNFKEQ. Trimming left V 4 bases short and J 1 base short, with 13 bases between. CDR3 length: 15 amino acids. CDR3 DNA: TGTGCCAGCAGCCGAGATCCGGGACAGAACACTGAAGCTTTCTTT. Translating it yields CASSRDPGQNTEAFF.

The chain combines TRBV19 with TRBJ2-3; D is unresolved. The CDR3 loop spans 14 amino acids. Germline V lookup: CDR1 LNHDA, CDR2 SQIVND (reference sequence). Trimming removed 7 bases from V and 4 bases from J, with 15 bases in between. The CDR3 DNA reads as TGTGCCAGTACAACCGGTAATCCCTCAGATACGCAGTATTTT. It encodes CASTTGNPSDTQYF.

The chain carries TRBV4-2 and TRBJ2-1, with TRBD2 matching over 8 bases. Germline V gene sequence: CDR1 LGHNA, CDR2 YNFKEQ. The CDR3 has 15 amino acids. V lost 4 bases and J lost 8; bases outside the gene matches: 10. This chain's CDR3 is CASSPGGLVVDEQFF. CDR3 bases: TGTGCCAGCAGCCCTGGGGGACTAGTAGTCGATGAGCAGTTCTTC.

This clone was observed at least ten times. The V and J genes are TRBV29-1 and TRBJ2-3; D remains ambiguous. The germline CDR1 and CDR2 sequences are SQVTM and ANQGSEA. V lost 7 bases to trimming and J lost 6 bases, with 11 bases between them. This CDR3 region has 11 residues. The CDR3 region has the DNA TGCAGCGCCCGACCCGGGGATACGCAGTATTTT. Residues: CSARPGDTQYF.